These 5 T cell receptor beta chains were sequenced from one sample in a study of OX40 agonist ivuxolimab in advanced cancers. Here immunoSEQ multiplex PCR was the method, and the copy in TCRdb shows in-frame clones only, minus some. The sample has around 100,000 clones; 75% to 90% are singletons. The specimen comprised CD4+ or CD8+ T cells sorted from blood, sampled in a trial of the OX40 agonist ivuxolimab. These receptors originate from an adult with an advanced solid tumor such as melanoma, head and neck, liver or kidney cancer.

The chain couples TRBV15 to TRBJ1-5; 8 nucleotides line up with TRBD1. The CDR3 length is 18 residues. Germline values: CDR1 LNHNV, CDR2 YYDKDF (reference sequence). Losses at the gene ends were 3 bases for V and 1 base for J; bases not matched to a gene: 11. The CDR3: CATSSYRGQVLSNQPQHF. The CDR3 DNA reads TGTGCCACCAGCAGCTACAGGGGACAGGTCCTGAGCAATCAGCCCCAGCATTTT.

In this sample, this clone turned up once. The chain recombines TRBV30 with TRBJ2-3; no clear D. In germline, CDR1 is GTSNPN, CDR2 SVGIG (reference sequence). The CDR3 runs to 12 residues. Trimming shortened V by 4 bases and J by 4 bases, and 9 bases separated the two germline ends. In DNA, the CDR3 is TGTGCCTGGACAATAGCACCAGATACGCAGTATTTT. Residues: CAWTIAPDTQYF.

The chain couples TRBV5-1 to TRBJ1-1, with D possibly matching TRBD1 (5 bases). Trimming took 4 bases from V and 1 from J, leaving 8 bases between them. The V gene's germline CDR1 is SGHRS and CDR2 YFSETQ. CDR3 size: 13 residues. CDR3 amino acids: CASSLTGNTEAFF. As DNA, the CDR3 is TGCGCCAGCAGCCTTACAGGGAACACTGAAGCTTTCTTT.

V usage is TRBV25-1 and J usage is TRBJ2-7; D gene unclear. The V end lost 5 bases, the J end lost 3 bases, and 14 bases lay between the germline ends. The CDR3 has 14 residues. The germline CDR1 and CDR2 sequences are MGHDK and SYGVNS. Here the CDR3 reads CASSRWPSGYEQYF. The CDR3 DNA follows: TGTGCCAGCAGTAGGTGGCCGTCGGGCTACGAGCAGTACTTC.

The chain couples TRBV11-2 to TRBJ2-1, with a possible D match to TRBD2 (6 bases). This CDR3 contains 16 residues. The germline V gene encodes CDR1 SGHAT and CDR2 FQNNGV. Between the trimmed V and J ends, which lost 3 bases and 0 bases, there was a span of 12 bases. The DNA for the CDR3 is TGTGCCAGCAGCTTCGGGGGAATCCACTCCTACAATGAGCAGTTCTTC. Translated, it gives CASSFGGIHSYNEQFF. Variable domain in full (rest from reference TRBV11-2 and TRBJ2-1): EAGVAQSPRYKIIEKRQSVAFWCNPISGHATLYWYQQILGQGPKLLIQFQNNGVVDDSQLPKDRFSAERLKGVDSTLKIQPAKLEDSAVYLCASSFGGIHSYNEQFFGPGTRLTVL.